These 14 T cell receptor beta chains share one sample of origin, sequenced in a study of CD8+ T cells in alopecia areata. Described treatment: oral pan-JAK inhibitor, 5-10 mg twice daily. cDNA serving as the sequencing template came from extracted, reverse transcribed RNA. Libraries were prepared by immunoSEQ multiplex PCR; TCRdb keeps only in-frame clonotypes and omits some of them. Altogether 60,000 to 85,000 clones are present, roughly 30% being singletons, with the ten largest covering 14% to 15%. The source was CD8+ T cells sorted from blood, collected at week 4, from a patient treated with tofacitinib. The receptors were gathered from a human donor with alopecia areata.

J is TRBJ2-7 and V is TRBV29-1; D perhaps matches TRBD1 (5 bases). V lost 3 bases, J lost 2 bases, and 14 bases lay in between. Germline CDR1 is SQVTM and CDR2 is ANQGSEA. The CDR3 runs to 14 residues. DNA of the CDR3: TGCAGCGTTGAGAGGCCAGGGCGCACCTACGAGCAGTACTTC. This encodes CSVERPGRTYEQYF.

Here the CDR3 reads CATSSHIAPGSEQYF. The CDR3 region has the DNA TGTGCCACCAGCAGCCACATTGCCCCAGGGTCCGAGCAGTACTTC. V is TRBV15 and J is TRBJ2-5; tentative D call: TRBD1 (5 bases). The end of the DNA fits TRBJ2-7 better, so the J call may be wrong. The CDR3 totals 15 residues. Germline assignment: CDR1 LNHNV and CDR2 YYDKDF (reference sequence).

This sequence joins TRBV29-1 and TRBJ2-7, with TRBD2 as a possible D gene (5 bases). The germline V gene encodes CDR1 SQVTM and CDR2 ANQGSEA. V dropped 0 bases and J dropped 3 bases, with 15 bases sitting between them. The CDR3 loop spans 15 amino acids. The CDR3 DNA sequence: TGCAGCGTTGAAGACCTAACCGGACTTGTCTACGAGCAGTACTTC. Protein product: CSVEDLTGLVYEQYF.

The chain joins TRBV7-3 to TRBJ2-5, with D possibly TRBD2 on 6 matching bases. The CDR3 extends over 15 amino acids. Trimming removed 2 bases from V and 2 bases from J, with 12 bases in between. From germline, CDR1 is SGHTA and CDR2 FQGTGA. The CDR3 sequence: CASSLAGGIQETQYF. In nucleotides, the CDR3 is TGTGCCAGCAGCTTAGCTGGAGGGATACAAGAGACCCAGTACTTC.

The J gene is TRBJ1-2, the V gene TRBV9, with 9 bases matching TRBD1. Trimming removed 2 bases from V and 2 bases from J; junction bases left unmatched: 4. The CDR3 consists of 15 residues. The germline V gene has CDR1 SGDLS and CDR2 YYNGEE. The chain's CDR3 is CASSVGDRENYGYTF. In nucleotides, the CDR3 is TGTGCCAGCAGCGTGGGGGACAGGGAGAACTATGGCTACACCTTC.

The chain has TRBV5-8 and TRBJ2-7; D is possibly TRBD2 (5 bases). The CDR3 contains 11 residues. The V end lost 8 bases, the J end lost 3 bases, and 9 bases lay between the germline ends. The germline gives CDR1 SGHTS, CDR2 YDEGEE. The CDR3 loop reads CARARGYEQYF. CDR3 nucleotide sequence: TGTGCCAGGGCCCGGGGCTACGAGCAGTACTTC.

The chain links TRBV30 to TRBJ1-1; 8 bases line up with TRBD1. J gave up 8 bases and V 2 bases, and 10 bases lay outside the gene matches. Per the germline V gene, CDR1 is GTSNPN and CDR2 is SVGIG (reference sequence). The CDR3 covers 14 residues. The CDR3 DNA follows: TGTGCCTGGAGTTCCGGGCAGGGGGCTTGGGAAGCTTTCTTT. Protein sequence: CAWSSGQGAWEAFF.

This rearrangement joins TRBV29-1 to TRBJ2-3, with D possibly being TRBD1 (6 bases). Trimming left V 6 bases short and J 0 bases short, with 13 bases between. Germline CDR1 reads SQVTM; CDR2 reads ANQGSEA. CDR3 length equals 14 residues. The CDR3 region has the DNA TGCAGCGTCCGAGGACAGATAAGCACAGATACGCAGTATTTT. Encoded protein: CSVRGQISTDTQYF.

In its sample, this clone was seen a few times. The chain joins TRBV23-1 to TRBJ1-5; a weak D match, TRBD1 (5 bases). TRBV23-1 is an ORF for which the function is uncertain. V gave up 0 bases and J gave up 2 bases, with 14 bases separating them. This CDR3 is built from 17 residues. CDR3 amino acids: CASSQSGGPGGNQPQHF. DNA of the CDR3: TGCGCCAGCAGTCAATCGGGGGGTCCCGGGGGCAATCAGCCCCAGCATTTT.

CDR3 residues: CASSVGGTVLSSYEQYF. CDR3 nucleotides: TGTGCCAGCAGCGTAGGGGGGACAGTCCTGAGCTCCTACGAGCAGTACTTC. The chain uses TRBV9 and TRBJ2-7; TRBD1 agrees at 7 bases. Germline V gene lookup returns CDR1 SGDLS and CDR2 YYNGEE. V gave up 0 bases and J gave up 0 bases; unmatched junction bases: 9. The CDR3 sequence is 17 residues long.

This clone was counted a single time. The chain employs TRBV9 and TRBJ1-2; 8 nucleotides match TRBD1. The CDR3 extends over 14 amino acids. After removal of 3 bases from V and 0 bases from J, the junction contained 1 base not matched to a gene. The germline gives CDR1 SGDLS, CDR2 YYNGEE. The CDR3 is CASSAQGANYGYTF. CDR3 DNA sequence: TGTGCCAGCAGCGCACAGGGGGCTAACTATGGCTACACCTTC.

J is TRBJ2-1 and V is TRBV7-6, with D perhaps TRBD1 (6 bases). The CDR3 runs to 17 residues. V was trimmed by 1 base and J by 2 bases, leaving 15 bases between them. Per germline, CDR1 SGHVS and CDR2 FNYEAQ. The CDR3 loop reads CASSLVGWGRAYNEQFF. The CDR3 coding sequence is TGTGCCAGCAGCTTAGTTGGTTGGGGGCGCGCCTACAATGAGCAGTTCTTC. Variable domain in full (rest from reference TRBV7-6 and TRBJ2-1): GAGVSQSPRYKVTKRGQDVALRCDPISGHVSLYWYRQALGQGPEFLTYFNYEAQQDKSGLPNDRFSAERPEGSISTLTIQRTEQRDSAMYRCASSLVGWGRAYNEQFFGPGTRLTVL.

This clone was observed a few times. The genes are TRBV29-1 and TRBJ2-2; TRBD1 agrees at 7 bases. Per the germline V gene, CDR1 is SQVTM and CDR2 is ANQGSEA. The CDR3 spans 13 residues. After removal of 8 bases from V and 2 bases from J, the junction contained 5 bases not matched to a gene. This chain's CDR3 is CSTGTDNTGELFF. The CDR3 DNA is TGCAGCACAGGGACAGATAACACCGGGGAGCTGTTTTTT.

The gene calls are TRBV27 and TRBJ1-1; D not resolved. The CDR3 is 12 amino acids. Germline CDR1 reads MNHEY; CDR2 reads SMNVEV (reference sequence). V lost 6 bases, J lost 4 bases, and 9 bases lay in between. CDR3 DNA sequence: TGTGCCAGCAGCTCGGGCGGCACTGAAGCTTTCTTT. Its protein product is CASSSGGTEAFF.